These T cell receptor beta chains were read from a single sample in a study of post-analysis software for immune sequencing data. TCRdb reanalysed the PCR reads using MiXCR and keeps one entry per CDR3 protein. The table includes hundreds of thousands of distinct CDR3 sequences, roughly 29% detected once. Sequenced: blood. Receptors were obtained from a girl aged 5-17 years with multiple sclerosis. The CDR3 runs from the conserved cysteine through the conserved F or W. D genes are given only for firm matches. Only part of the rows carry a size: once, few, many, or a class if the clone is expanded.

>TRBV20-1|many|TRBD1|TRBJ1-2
TGCAGTGCTAGAGGAATCCTAAGTGTAGGGGGCTCGGGGGGCTACACCTTC
CSARGILSVGGSGGYTF
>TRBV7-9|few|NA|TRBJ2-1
TGTGCCAGCAGCCCAGGGGGGGAGAACAATGAGCAGTTCTTC
CASSPGGENNEQFF
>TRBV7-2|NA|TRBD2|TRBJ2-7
TGTGCCAGCAGCTTGGGGGCTAGCGGGACAGAACTAAAATACGAGCAGTACTTC
CASSLGASGTELKYEQYF
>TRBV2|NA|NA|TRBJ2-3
TGTGCCAGCCGACAGAACCCAAGCGGGAGCACAGATACGCAGTATTTT
CASRQNPSGSTDTQYF
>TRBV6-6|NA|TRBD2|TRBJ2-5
TGTGCCAGCAGTTACGGACTAGCGGGAGGTCTGGAGACCCAGTACTTC
CASSYGLAGGLETQYF
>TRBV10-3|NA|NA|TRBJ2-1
TGTGCCATCAGTGGACACGGATCCGACCCCTACAATGAGCAGTTCTTC
CAISGHGSDPYNEQFF
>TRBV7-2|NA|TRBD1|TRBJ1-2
TGTGCCAGCAGCCCCGGGACAGGGGGTTTGGGGGGCTACACCTTC
CASSPGTGGLGGYTF
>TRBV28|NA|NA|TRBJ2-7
TGTGCCAGCAGTTTTTGGGGGGCTTACGAGCAGTACTTC
CASSFWGAYEQYF
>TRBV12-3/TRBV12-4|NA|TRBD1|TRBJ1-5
TGTGCCAGCAGTTTATCGGAGGCGGGACAGCCTGATAGCAATCAGCCCCAGCATTTT
CASSLSEAGQPDSNQPQHF
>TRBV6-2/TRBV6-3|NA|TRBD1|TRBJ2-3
TGTGCCTCCACACACAGGGGGGGCACAGATACGCAGTATTTT
CASTHRGGTDTQYF
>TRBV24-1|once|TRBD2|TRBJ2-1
TGTGCCACCAGTGAGAGTGATAGCGGGGGCCTCTACAATGAGCAGTTCTTC
CATSESDSGGLYNEQFF
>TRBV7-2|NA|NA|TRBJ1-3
TGTGCCAGCAGCCCGGGGGTCCGTTTTGGAAACACCATATATTTT
CASSPGVRFGNTIYF
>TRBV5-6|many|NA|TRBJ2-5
TGTGCCAGCAGCCTAATGACAGATGGGGCTAGAGAGACCCAGTACTTC
CASSLMTDGARETQYF
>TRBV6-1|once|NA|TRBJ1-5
TGTGCCAGCAGTGAAATGACAGGGCCCCAGCATTTT
CASSEMTGPQHF
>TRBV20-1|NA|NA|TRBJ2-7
TGCAGTGCTAGCCACAACCTTGGGTGGTACGAGCAGTACTTC
CSASHNLGWYEQYF
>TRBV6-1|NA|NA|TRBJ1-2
TGTGCCAGCAGTGCGGACAGACCGACTGGATACTATGGCTACACCTTC
CASSADRPTGYYGYTF
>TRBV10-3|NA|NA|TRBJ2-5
TGTGTCATCAGGCCCGAACAGCCAAAAGAGACCCAGTACTTC
CVIRPEQPKETQYF